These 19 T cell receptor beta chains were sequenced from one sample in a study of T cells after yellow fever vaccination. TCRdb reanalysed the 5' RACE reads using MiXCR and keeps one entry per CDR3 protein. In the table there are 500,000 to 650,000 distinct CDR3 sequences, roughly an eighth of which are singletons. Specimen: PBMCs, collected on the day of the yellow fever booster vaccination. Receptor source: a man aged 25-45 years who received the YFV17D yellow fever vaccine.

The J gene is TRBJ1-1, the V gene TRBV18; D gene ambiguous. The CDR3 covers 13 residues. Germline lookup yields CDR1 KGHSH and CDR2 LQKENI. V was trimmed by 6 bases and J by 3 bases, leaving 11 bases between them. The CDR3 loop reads CASSFSGDTEAFF. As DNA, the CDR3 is TGTGCCAGCTCTTTCTCGGGAGACACTGAAGCTTTCTTT.

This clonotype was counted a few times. CDR3 DNA: TGTGCCAGCAGATTCCAGGGGGCCGGAAACACTGAAGCTTTCTTT. Translated, it gives CASRFQGAGNTEAFF. The V call is TRBV7-2, the J call TRBJ1-1; 8 nucleotides match TRBD1. The CDR3 has 15 residues. The germline V gene encodes CDR1 SGHTA and CDR2 FQGNSA. Germline trimming cut 6 bases from V and 2 bases from J; bases unmatched to any gene: 8. The full variable domain, its missing parts supplied by reference TRBV7-2 and TRBJ1-1, is GAGVSQSPSNKVTEKGKDVELRCDPISGHTALYWYRQSLGQGLEFLIYFQGNSAPDKSGLPSDRFSAERTGGSVSTLTIQRTQQEDSAVYLCASRFQGAGNTEAFFGQGTRLTVV.

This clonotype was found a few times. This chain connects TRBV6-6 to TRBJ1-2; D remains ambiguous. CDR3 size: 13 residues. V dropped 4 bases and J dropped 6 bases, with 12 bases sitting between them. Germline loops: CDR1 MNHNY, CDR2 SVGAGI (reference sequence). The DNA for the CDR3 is TGTGCCAGCAGTTCTGGGATCCGGGATGGCTACACCTTC. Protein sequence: CASSSGIRDGYTF.

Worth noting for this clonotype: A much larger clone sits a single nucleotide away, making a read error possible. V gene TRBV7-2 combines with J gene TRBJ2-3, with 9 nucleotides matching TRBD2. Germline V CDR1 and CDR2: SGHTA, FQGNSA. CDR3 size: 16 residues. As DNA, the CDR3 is TGTTCCAGCAGCTTAGGCGGGAGGGCAGGCACAGATACGCAGTATTTT. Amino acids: CSSSLGGRAGTDTQYF.

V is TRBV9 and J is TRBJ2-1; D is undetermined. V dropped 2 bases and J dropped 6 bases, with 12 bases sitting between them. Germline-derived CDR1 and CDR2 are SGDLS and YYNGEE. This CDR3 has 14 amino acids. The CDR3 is CASSVTPGTNEQFF. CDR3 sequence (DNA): TGTGCCAGCAGCGTGACGCCCGGAACCAATGAGCAGTTCTTC.

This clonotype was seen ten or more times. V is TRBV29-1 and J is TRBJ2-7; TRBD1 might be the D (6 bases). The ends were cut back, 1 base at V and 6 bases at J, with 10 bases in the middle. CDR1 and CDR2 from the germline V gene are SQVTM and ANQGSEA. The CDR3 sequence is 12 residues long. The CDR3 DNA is TGCAGCGTTGAAGCGGCAGGGGCCGAGCAGTACTTC. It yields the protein CSVEAAGAEQYF.

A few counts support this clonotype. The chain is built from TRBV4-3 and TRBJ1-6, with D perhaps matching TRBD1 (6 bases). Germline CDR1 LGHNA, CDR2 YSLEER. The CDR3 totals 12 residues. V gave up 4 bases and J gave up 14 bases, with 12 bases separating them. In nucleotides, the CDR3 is TGCGCCAGCAGCCGGGAGACAGGCACCCTCCACTTT. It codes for CASSRETGTLHF.

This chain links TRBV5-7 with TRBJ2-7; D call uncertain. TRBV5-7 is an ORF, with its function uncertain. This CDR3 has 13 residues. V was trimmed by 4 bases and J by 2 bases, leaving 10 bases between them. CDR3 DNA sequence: TGTGCCAGCAGCCCGGCGGTCCCCTACGAGCAGTACTTC. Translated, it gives CASSPAVPYEQYF.

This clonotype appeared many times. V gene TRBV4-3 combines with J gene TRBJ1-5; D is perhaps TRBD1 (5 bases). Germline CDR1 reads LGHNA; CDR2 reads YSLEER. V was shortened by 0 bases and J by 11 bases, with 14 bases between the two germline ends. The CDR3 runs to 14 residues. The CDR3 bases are TGCGCCAGCAGCCAAGATACGGCGGGGCCGGCCCAGCATTTT. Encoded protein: CASSQDTAGPAQHF.

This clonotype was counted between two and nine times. The CDR3 DNA sequence: TGTGCCAGCATGGGGGCAGCTTCGTGGGAGACCCAGTACTTC. It codes for CASMGAASWETQYF. The genes are TRBV28 and TRBJ2-5, with D perhaps matching TRBD1 (6 bases). CDR3 size: 14 residues. Trimming removed 7 bases at V and 5 bases at J, with 17 bases between. Germline values: CDR1 MDHEN, CDR2 SYDVKM.

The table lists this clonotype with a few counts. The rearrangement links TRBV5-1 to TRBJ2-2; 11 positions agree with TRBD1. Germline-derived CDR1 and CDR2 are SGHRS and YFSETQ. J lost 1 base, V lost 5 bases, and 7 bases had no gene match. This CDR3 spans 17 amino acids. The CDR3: CASRLSGTGGNTGELFF. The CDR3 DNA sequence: TGCGCCAGCAGATTATCCGGGACAGGGGGGAACACCGGGGAGCTGTTTTTT.

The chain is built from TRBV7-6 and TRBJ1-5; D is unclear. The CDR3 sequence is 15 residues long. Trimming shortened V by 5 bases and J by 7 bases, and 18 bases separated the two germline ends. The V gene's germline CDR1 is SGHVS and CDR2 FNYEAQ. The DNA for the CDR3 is TGTGCCAGCAGCCGTATATTCCCTGGACCGCAGCCCCAGCATTTT. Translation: CASSRIFPGPQPQHF.

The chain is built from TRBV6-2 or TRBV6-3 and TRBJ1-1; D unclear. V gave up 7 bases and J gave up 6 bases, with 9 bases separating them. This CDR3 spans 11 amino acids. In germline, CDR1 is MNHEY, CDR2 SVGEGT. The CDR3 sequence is CASTLGAEAFF. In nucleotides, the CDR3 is TGTGCCAGCACGCTCGGGGCTGAAGCTTTCTTT.

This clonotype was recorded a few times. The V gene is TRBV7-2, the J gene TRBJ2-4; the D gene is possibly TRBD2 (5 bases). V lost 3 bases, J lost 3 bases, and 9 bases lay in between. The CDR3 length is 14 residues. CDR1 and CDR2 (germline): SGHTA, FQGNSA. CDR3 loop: CASSFGLNKNIQYF. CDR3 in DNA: TGTGCCAGCAGCTTCGGACTGAACAAAAACATTCAGTACTTC.

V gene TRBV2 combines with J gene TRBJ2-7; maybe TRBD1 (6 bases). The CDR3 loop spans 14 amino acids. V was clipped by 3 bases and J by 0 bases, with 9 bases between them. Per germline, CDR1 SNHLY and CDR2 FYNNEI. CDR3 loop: CASSEGAVSYEQYF. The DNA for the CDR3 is TGTGCCAGCAGTGAGGGGGCTGTCTCCTACGAGCAGTACTTC.

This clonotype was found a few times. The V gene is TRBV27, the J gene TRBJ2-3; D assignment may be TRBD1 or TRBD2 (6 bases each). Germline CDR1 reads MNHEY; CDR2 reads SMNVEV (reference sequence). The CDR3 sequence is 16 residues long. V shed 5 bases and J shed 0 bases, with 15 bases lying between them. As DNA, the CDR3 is TGTGCCAGCAGTCCCCGAGGGGGGCGGAGCACAGATACGCAGTATTTT. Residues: CASSPRGGRSTDTQYF.

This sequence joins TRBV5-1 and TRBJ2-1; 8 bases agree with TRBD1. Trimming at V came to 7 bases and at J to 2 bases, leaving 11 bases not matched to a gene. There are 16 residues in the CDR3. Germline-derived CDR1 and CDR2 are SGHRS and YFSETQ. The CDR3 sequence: CASRTHRDRTYNEQFF. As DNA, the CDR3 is TGCGCCAGCCGAACCCACCGGGACAGGACCTACAATGAGCAGTTCTTC.

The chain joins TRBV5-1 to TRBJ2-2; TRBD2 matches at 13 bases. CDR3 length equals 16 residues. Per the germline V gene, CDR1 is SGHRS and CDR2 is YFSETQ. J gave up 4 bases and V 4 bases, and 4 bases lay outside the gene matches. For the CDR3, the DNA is TGCGCCAGCAGCGGACTAGCGGGAGCGAGCACCGGGGAGCTGTTTTTT. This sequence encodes CASSGLAGASTGELFF.

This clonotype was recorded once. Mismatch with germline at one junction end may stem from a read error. The CDR3: CASSSSKETPYF. CDR3 DNA sequence: TGTGCCAGCAGCTCAAGCAAGGAGACCCCGTACTTC. This sequence joins TRBV7-2 and TRBJ2-5; D is unclear. Germline CDR1 SGHTA, CDR2 FQGNSA. The CDR3 spans 12 residues.